The 26 T cell receptor beta chains given below trace back to one sample, sequenced in a study of beta chain features in type 1 diabetes. Investigators reverse transcribed all isolated RNA, so they sequenced expressed TCRB transcripts. Clones were sequenced by immunoSEQ multiplex PCR, and TCRdb holds only the in-frame ones, with some missing. The repertoire consists of hundreds of thousands of clones, with roughly a sixth occurring once and the leading ten covering 0.093%. Sequenced sample: naive CD4+ T cells from blood. These receptor sequences come from a man between 18 and 35 years old in good health.

The sample holds a few counts of this clone. The rearrangement links TRBV5-1 to TRBJ1-2; tentatively, D is TRBD1 (6 bases). Germline V gene lookup returns CDR1 SGHRS and CDR2 YFSETQ. The ends were cut back, 4 bases at V and 0 bases at J, with 13 bases in the middle. This CDR3 region has 15 residues. The CDR3 region is CASSTRTEPNYGYTF. The CDR3 region has the DNA TGCGCCAGCAGCACCCGGACAGAACCTAACTATGGCTACACCTTC.

The gene calls are TRBV4-1 and TRBJ1-5, with D possibly matching TRBD1 (6 bases). V dropped 0 bases and J dropped 2 bases, with 8 bases sitting between them. This CDR3 has 15 amino acids. The germline V gene has CDR1 MGHRA and CDR2 YSYEKL. The CDR3 DNA is TGCGCCAGCAGCCAAGAGGGGGGCGGCAATCAGCCCCAGCATTTT. Amino acid sequence: CASSQEGGGNQPQHF.

The chain employs TRBV5-6 and TRBJ1-1; D remains unclear. Per the germline V gene, CDR1 is SGHDT and CDR2 is YYEEEE. The CDR3 covers 14 residues. Deletions cut 1 base from V and 1 base from J, with 8 bases between. CDR3 sequence: CASSLFRGNTEAFF. As DNA, the CDR3 is TGTGCCAGCAGCTTGTTTCGGGGGAACACTGAAGCTTTCTTT.

There are a few counts of this clone. The chain links TRBV30 to TRBJ1-5; D is unclear. CDR3 length: 15 amino acids. Between the trimmed V and J ends, which lost 2 bases and 4 bases, there was a span of 15 bases. CDR1 and CDR2 (germline): GTSNPN, SVGIG (reference sequence). CDR3 amino acids: CAWSRKSGRNQPQHF. The CDR3 DNA is TGTGCCTGGAGTCGCAAATCCGGGAGGAATCAGCCCCAGCATTTT.

The chain carries TRBV21-1 and TRBJ2-7; TRBD2 is the table's D call, not checked against the DNA. TRBV21-1 is a pseudogene. The CDR3 loop spans 17 amino acids. CDR3 amino acids: CASSKISGGRRSYEQYF. The CDR3 coding sequence is TGTGCCAGCAGCAAAATCAGCGGGGGGCGCCGCTCCTACGAGCAGTACTTC.

The V and J genes are TRBV21-1 and TRBJ1-6. TRBV21-1 represents a pseudogene. The CDR3 extends over 16 amino acids. CDR3 sequence (DNA): TGTGCCAGCAGCCCCCCCCGGGGAGGGGCAAGGTCACCCCTCCACTTT. Translation: CASSPPRGGARSPLHF.

This chain joins TRBV18 and TRBJ1-1; 7 nucleotides align to TRBD1. CDR1 KGHSH and CDR2 LQKENI come from the germline V gene. V gave up 4 bases and J gave up 1 base; unmatched junction bases: 3. The CDR3 consists of 14 residues. CDR3 DNA sequence: TGTGCCAGCTCACAGACAGGGACGAACACTGAAGCTTTCTTT. This codes for CASSQTGTNTEAFF. The full variable domain, completed using reference TRBV18 and TRBJ1-1, is NAGVMQNPRHLVRRRGQEARLRCSPMKGHSHVYWYRQLPEEGLKFMVYLQKENIIDESGMPKERFSAEFPKEGPSILRIQQVVRGDSAAYFCASSQTGTNTEAFFGQGTRLTVV.

This rearrangement joins TRBV18 to TRBJ2-6; a weak D match, TRBD2 (6 bases). Trimming pared 1 base from V and 1 base from J, leaving 14 bases between. Per germline, CDR1 KGHSH and CDR2 LQKENI. The CDR3 runs to 18 residues. CDR3 sequence: CASSPQGFAGSGANVLTF. DNA for the CDR3: TGTGCCAGCTCACCACAGGGGTTTGCGGGGTCTGGGGCCAACGTCCTGACTTTC.

This clone was recorded a few times. The V call is TRBV19, the J call TRBJ1-5, with 7 bases fitting TRBD1. There are 14 residues in the CDR3. Per the germline V gene, CDR1 is LNHDA and CDR2 is SQIVND (reference sequence). V was pared by 4 bases and J by 7 bases, with 7 bases of the junction left unmatched. The CDR3 loop is CASSSTGAQQPQHF. In nucleotides, the CDR3 is TGTGCCAGTAGTAGTACAGGGGCCCAGCAGCCCCAGCATTTT.

This clone was seen a few times. J is TRBJ2-7 and V is TRBV10-3, with D perhaps matching TRBD1 or TRBD2 (6 bases each). Germline V lookup: CDR1 ENHRY, CDR2 SYGVKD. The CDR3 contains 16 residues. V lost 6 bases and J lost 3, with 21 bases in between. CDR3 loop: CAIRGGIGGGSYEQYF. The CDR3 nucleotides are TGTGCCATCAGGGGGGGCATTGGTGGTGGGAGCTACGAGCAGTACTTC.

This clone showed up just a few times. V usage is TRBV7-8 and J usage is TRBJ2-3; D is perhaps TRBD1 or TRBD2 (5 bases each). In germline, CDR1 is SGHVS, CDR2 FQNEAQ. V gave up 8 bases and J gave up 2 bases, with 14 bases separating them. This CDR3 comprises 14 residues. The CDR3 nucleotides are TGTGCCAGCCAACAGGACTTTATCACAGATACGCAGTATTTT. This codes for CASQQDFITDTQYF.

The chain joins TRBV7-3 to TRBJ2-5; TRBD1 agrees at 7 bases. This CDR3 spans 15 amino acids. Per the germline V gene, CDR1 is SGHTA and CDR2 is FQGTGA. The V and J ends lost 5 bases and 0 bases, in that order; junction bases with no gene match: 6. This chain's CDR3 is CASSPGQVDQETQYF. CDR3 nucleotide sequence: TGTGCCAGCAGCCCAGGACAGGTCGACCAAGAGACCCAGTACTTC.

CDR3 protein: CASSYPGQGKNEQYF. In DNA, the CDR3 is TGTGCCAGCAGTTACCCCGGACAGGGTAAGAACGAGCAGTACTTC. This rearrangement joins TRBV6-5 to TRBJ2-7; 8 bases map to TRBD1. The V and J ends lost 2 bases and 5 bases, in that order; junction bases with no gene match: 8. This CDR3 spans 15 amino acids. Germline lookup yields CDR1 MNHEY and CDR2 SVGAGI.

Only a few counts were recorded for this clone. The chain couples TRBV5-1 to TRBJ2-3, with D perhaps TRBD1 (5 bases). The CDR3 totals 12 residues. Germline CDR1 reads SGHRS; CDR2 reads YFSETQ. Trimming removed 4 bases at V and 4 bases at J, with 7 bases between. The CDR3 bases are TGCGCCAGCAGCCAGGGCGCAGATACGCAGTATTTT. This gives the protein CASSQGADTQYF.

CDR3 nucleotide sequence: TGTGCCAGCAGGCCAGGGGGTTACAATGAGCAGTTCTTC. It encodes CASRPGGYNEQFF. The rearrangement links TRBV27 to TRBJ2-1, with 7 bases identical to TRBD1. J was trimmed by 4 bases and V by 6 bases; bases with no gene match: 3. CDR1 is MNHEY, CDR2 SMNVEV, per germline (reference sequence). This CDR3 is built from 13 residues.

This sequence joins TRBV18 and TRBJ1-6; 11 positions match TRBD1. The CDR3 is 16 residues long. After removal of 3 bases from V and 14 bases from J, the junction contained 12 bases not matched to a gene. Per germline, CDR1 KGHSH and CDR2 LQKENI. CDR3 sequence (DNA): TGTGCCAGCTCACCGGGACAGGGGGGGGCGATGGTGGCCCTCCACTTT. Translating gives CASSPGQGGAMVALHF.

The chain carries TRBV7-2 and TRBJ2-1; TRBD2 aligns across 14 bases. The CDR3 sequence is 18 residues long. CDR1 is SGHTA, CDR2 FQGNSA, per germline. V gave up 0 bases and J gave up 7 bases; unmatched junction bases: 8. For the CDR3, the DNA is TGTGCCAGCAGCTTAGCCGGGACTAGCGGGGGCCAAGGGAATGAGCAGTTCTTC. Its protein is CASSLAGTSGGQGNEQFF.

V usage is TRBV29-1 and J usage is TRBJ2-7, with D hard to call. Per germline, CDR1 SQVTM and CDR2 ANQGSEA. V shed 4 bases and J shed 7 bases, with 14 bases lying between them. The CDR3 sequence is 12 residues long. The CDR3 bases are TGCAGCGTTGTCGTCAGCGTAAATGAGCAGTACTTC. Translation: CSVVVSVNEQYF.

A few counts support this clone. The chain recombines TRBV28 with TRBJ2-3; D uncertain. Germline assignment: CDR1 MDHEN and CDR2 SYDVKM. The CDR3 length is 15 residues. Trimming removed 8 bases at V and 0 bases at J, with 15 bases between. CDR3 amino acids: CASPPTTLSTDTQYF. CDR3 DNA sequence: TGTGCCAGCCCGCCGACAACCCTAAGCACAGATACGCAGTATTTT.

This clone has only a few counts. V is TRBV19 and J is TRBJ1-5; no reliable D call. The V gene lost 5 bases and the J gene lost 0 bases, with 14 bases spanning the gap. The CDR3 covers 16 residues. Germline V gives CDR1 LNHDA, CDR2 SQIVND (reference sequence). The CDR3, as DNA: TGTGCCAGTAGTTCCGCGCGAGCACTTAGCAATCAGCCCCAGCATTTT. Amino acid sequence: CASSSARALSNQPQHF.

The rearrangement uses TRBV11-2 and TRBJ2-2, with D uncertain. V was trimmed by 2 bases and J by 3 bases, leaving 7 bases between them. The CDR3 extends over 14 amino acids. The germline V gene encodes CDR1 SGHAT and CDR2 FQNNGV. The CDR3 coding sequence is TGTGCCAGCAGCTTAAAGAGAGACACCGGGGAGCTGTTTTTT. It codes for CASSLKRDTGELFF. The variable domain in full, completed from reference TRBV11-2 and TRBJ2-2, reads EAGVAQSPRYKIIEKRQSVAFWCNPISGHATLYWYQQILGQGPKLLIQFQNNGVVDDSQLPKDRFSAERLKGVDSTLKIQPAKLEDSAVYLCASSLKRDTGELFFGEGSRLTVL.

This clone appeared a few times. The chain employs TRBV30 and TRBJ1-5; D is perhaps TRBD1 (5 bases). The ends were cut back, 2 bases at V and 3 bases at J, with 11 bases in the middle. Germline V gives CDR1 GTSNPN, CDR2 SVGIG (reference sequence). The CDR3 covers 14 residues. The CDR3 protein is CAWSNTGDNQPQHF. The CDR3 DNA reads as TGTGCCTGGAGTAACACGGGGGACAATCAGCCCCAGCATTTT. Using reference TRBV30 and TRBJ1-5 for the parts outside the CDR3, the full variable domain is SQTIHQWPATLVQPVGSPLSLECTVEGTSNPNLYWYRQAAGRGLQLLFYSVGIGQISSEVPQNLSASRPQDRQFILSSKKLLLSDSGFYLCAWSNTGDNQPQHFGDGTRLSIL.

The chain joins TRBV7-2 to TRBJ2-5, with D possibly matching TRBD2 (6 bases). The CDR3 is made up of 14 amino acids. V was trimmed by 4 bases and J by 2 bases, leaving 11 bases between them. CDR1 is SGHTA, CDR2 FQGNSA, per germline. The CDR3 sequence: CASSSFGLQETQYF. The DNA of the CDR3 is TGTGCCAGCAGCTCGTTTGGACTACAAGAGACCCAGTACTTC.

This clone was counted many times. V and J are TRBV2 and TRBJ2-1, with 8 nucleotides matching TRBD2. Germline V gene lookup returns CDR1 SNHLY and CDR2 FYNNEI. The ends lost 0 bases at V and 5 bases at J; junction bases unmatched: 3. The CDR3 spans 15 residues. CDR3 protein: CASSEARAGDNEQFF. In DNA, the CDR3 is TGTGCCAGCAGTGAAGCGCGAGCGGGAGACAATGAGCAGTTCTTC.

This clone was seen only a few times. V usage is TRBV28 and J usage is TRBJ1-4; D gene ambiguous. This CDR3 is built from 13 residues. Germline values: CDR1 MDHEN, CDR2 SYDVKM. V was shortened by 10 bases and J by 0 bases, with 9 bases between the two germline ends. The CDR3 reads CATSTPTNEKLFF. The CDR3 DNA reads as TGTGCCACCTCGACACCAACTAATGAAAAACTGTTTTTT.

Concerning this clone itself: One junction end disagrees with the germline gene, perhaps due to a read error. V and J are TRBV7-7 and TRBJ2-3, with 9 bases lining up with TRBD2. CDR3 length equals 19 residues. Germline V lookup: CDR1 SSHAT, CDR2 FNYEAQ (reference sequence). CDR3 DNA: TGTGCTAGCAGCTTAGATTCGAGGTCTTCAAGCGGGGGGATAGATACGCAGTATTTT. Its protein product is CASSLDSRSSSGGIDTQYF.